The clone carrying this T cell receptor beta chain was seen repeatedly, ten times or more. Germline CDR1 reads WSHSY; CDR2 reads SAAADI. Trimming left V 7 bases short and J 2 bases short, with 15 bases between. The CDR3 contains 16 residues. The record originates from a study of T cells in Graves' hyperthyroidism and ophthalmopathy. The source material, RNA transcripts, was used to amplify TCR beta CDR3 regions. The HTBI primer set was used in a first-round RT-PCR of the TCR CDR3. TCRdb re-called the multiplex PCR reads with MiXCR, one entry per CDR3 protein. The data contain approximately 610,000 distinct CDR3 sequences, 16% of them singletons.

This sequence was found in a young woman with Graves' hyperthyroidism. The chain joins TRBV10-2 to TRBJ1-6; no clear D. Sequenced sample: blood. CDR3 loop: CASNLGGAAYNSPLHF. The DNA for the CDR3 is TGCGCCAGCAACTTGGGCGGAGCGGCCTATAATTCACCCCTCCACTTT.